These 17 T cell receptor beta chains originate from one sample sequenced in a study of T cells in Graves' hyperthyroidism and ophthalmopathy. Amplified TCR beta CDR3 regions came from RNA transcripts. First-round RT-PCR with HTBI primers amplified the TCR CDR3 region. TCRdb fed the multiplex PCR reads into MiXCR, producing one record per CDR3 protein. The table has a few hundred thousand distinct CDR3 sequences, approximately 17% seen once. What was sequenced was blood. All receptors come from a woman between 55 and 75 years old with Graves' ophthalmopathy.

The chain links TRBV9 to TRBJ2-1; D uncertain. This CDR3 has 11 amino acids. Germline V gene sequence: CDR1 SGDLS, CDR2 YYNGEE. Trimming took off 3 bases at V and 7 bases at J, with 5 bases between the two ends. The CDR3 loop reads CASSEENEQFF. As DNA, the CDR3 is TGTGCCAGCAGCGAGGAAAATGAGCAGTTCTTC.

The sample holds many counts of this clonotype. V and J are TRBV3-1 and TRBJ2-7; no clear D. Germline V gene lookup returns CDR1 LGHDT and CDR2 YNNKEL (reference sequence). V lost 0 bases and J lost 9, with 9 bases in between. The CDR3 has 12 residues. CDR3 DNA sequence: TGTGCCAGCAGCCAAGATCAAAGGAGGCAGTACTTC. Residues: CASSQDQRRQYF.

This chain joins TRBV5-8 and TRBJ2-7, with D maybe TRBD1 (5 bases). The CDR3 sequence is 15 residues long. In germline, CDR1 is SGHTS, CDR2 YDEGEE. Trimming took off 0 bases at V and 7 bases at J, with 17 bases between the two ends. The CDR3 protein is CASSLGVPGSEEQYF. The CDR3 region has the DNA TGTGCCAGCAGCTTGGGCGTGCCAGGGTCTGAAGAGCAGTACTTC.

Points on this clonotype: One base away lies a much larger clone, so this may be a sequencing read error. J is TRBJ2-3 and V is TRBV9, with D perhaps matching TRBD1 or TRBD2 (5 bases each). Germline V CDR1 and CDR2: SGDLS, YYNGEE. The CDR3 extends over 15 amino acids. The V end was cut by 0 bases, the J end by 2 bases, with 10 bases between. The CDR3 DNA follows: TGTGCCAGCAGCGTAGGTGGGACCCACACAGATACGCAGTATTTT. It encodes CASSVGGTHTDTQYF.

For this clonotype: This may be a read error: a much more frequent sequence differs by one nucleotide. As DNA, the CDR3 is TGCAGCGTTGTAATGCCCCATGGCTACACCTTC. As protein: CSVVMPHGYTF. The V and J genes are TRBV29-1 and TRBJ1-2; D is ambiguous. V dropped 4 bases and J dropped 6 bases, with 9 bases sitting between them. The germline V gene has CDR1 SQVTM and CDR2 ANQGSEA. CDR3 length equals 11 residues. The full variable domain, in which reference TRBV29-1 and TRBJ1-2 provide the parts outside the CDR3, is SAVISQKPSRDICQRGTSLTIQCQVDSQVTMMFWYRQQPGQSLTLIATANQGSEATYESGFVIDKFPISRPNLTFSTLTVSNMSPEDSSIYLCSVVMPHGYTFGSGTRLTVV.

This clonotype was seen at least ten times. CDR3 region: CASGQSGLAKNIQYF. The CDR3 nucleotides read TGTGCCAGCGGACAAAGTGGCCTAGCCAAAAACATTCAGTACTTC. V usage is TRBV7-8 and J usage is TRBJ2-4, with D possibly being TRBD1 (5 bases). V was cut by 8 bases and J by 0 bases, with 14 bases left in between. CDR3 size: 15 residues. Germline V gene sequence: CDR1 SGHVS, CDR2 FQNEAQ.

V is TRBV6-2 or TRBV6-3 and J is TRBJ1-5, with D perhaps TRBD1 (5 bases). The CDR3 contains 16 residues. The germline V and J ends were trimmed by 5 bases and 0 bases, with 14 bases remaining between them. CDR1 is MNHEY, CDR2 SVGEGT, per germline. The CDR3 loop reads CASSRMTVYSNQPQHF. DNA of the CDR3: TGTGCCAGCAGTCGAATGACAGTTTATAGCAATCAGCCCCAGCATTTT.

At least ten counts were recorded for this clonotype. This chain uses TRBV2 with TRBJ2-5, with TRBD1 matching 7 bases. CDR1 and CDR2 (germline): SNHLY, FYNNEI. V lost 8 bases to trimming and J lost 1 base; unmatched junction nucleotides: 4. The CDR3 is 13 residues long. The DNA for the CDR3 is TGTGCCAGCTCGGGACAGCTCCAAGAGACCCAGTACTTC. It codes for CASSGQLQETQYF.

In its sample, this clonotype was seen many times. In DNA form, the CDR3 reads TGTGCCAGCAGCTCCCACGGGACAGGGCACTACGAGCAGTACTTC. Its translation is CASSSHGTGHYEQYF. The chain joins TRBV3-1 to TRBJ2-7, with TRBD1 matching over 9 bases. Germline assignment: CDR1 LGHDT and CDR2 YNNKEL (reference sequence). This CDR3 is 15 amino acids long. V shed 5 bases and J 3 bases; nucleotides not matched to a gene: 8.

This clonotype occurred many times. CDR3 loop: CSARDPAGVADTQYF. The DNA of the CDR3 is TGCAGTGCTAGAGATCCAGCGGGAGTGGCAGATACGCAGTATTTT. The rearrangement links TRBV20-1 to TRBJ2-3; 8 bases map to TRBD2. Germline lookup yields CDR1 DFQATT and CDR2 SNEGSKA (reference sequence). With 0 bases clipped from V and 4 bases from J, the junction kept 6 bases outside the gene matches. This CDR3 spans 15 amino acids.

V and J are TRBV9 and TRBJ2-3, with D unclear. V was pared by 0 bases and J by 4 bases, with 6 bases between. Germline CDR1 SGDLS, CDR2 YYNGEE. The CDR3 length is 13 residues. The CDR3 here is CASSVAGADTQYF. CDR3 nucleotides: TGTGCCAGCAGCGTAGCAGGAGCAGATACGCAGTATTTT. Full variable domain (missing parts from reference TRBV9 and TRBJ2-3): DSGVTQTPKHLITATGQRVTLRCSPRSGDLSVYWYQQSLDQGLQFLIQYYNGEERAKGNILERFSAQQFPDLHSELNLSSLELGDSALYFCASSVAGADTQYFGPGTRLTVL.

This clonotype was counted only a few times. This chain links TRBV5-1 with TRBJ2-5, with TRBD2 identical over 11 bases. This CDR3 is built from 14 residues. Germline CDR1 SGHRS, CDR2 YFSETQ. V was clipped by 6 bases and J by 10 bases; unmatched bases: 11. CDR3: CASKGTSGGRGQYF. In DNA form, the CDR3 reads TGCGCCAGCAAGGGCACTAGCGGGGGCCGGGGCCAGTACTTC.

Only a few counts were recorded for this clonotype. V gene TRBV19 combines with J gene TRBJ1-6; weak D call: TRBD1 (6 bases). CDR3 length: 13 residues. Germline V CDR1 and CDR2: LNHDA, SQIVND (reference sequence). V was cut by 3 bases and J by 8 bases, with 8 bases left in between. CDR3 region: CASSIRTDSPLHF. CDR3 coding DNA: TGTGCCAGTAGTATTCGGACAGATTCACCCCTCCACTTT.

This clonotype was counted many times. The DNA for the CDR3 is TGTGCCAGCGGGACAGCGGGCCGGTCCGTCGAGCAGTACTTC. Amino acids: CASGTAGRSVEQYF. This chain connects TRBV6-1 to TRBJ2-7; D perhaps matches TRBD1 (7 bases). Trimming took 8 bases from V and 6 from J, leaving 20 bases between them. Germline CDR1 and CDR2: MNHNS and SASEGT. CDR3 size: 14 residues.

This clonotype was counted many times. This chain uses TRBV9 with TRBJ1-6; D is unresolved. V was shortened by 0 bases and J by 6 bases, with 7 bases between the two germline ends. CDR3 length equals 14 residues. The germline V gene encodes CDR1 SGDLS and CDR2 YYNGEE. The CDR3 region has the DNA TGTGCCAGCAGCGTAGCGCGGGCTAATTCACCCCTCCACTTT. Its translation: CASSVARANSPLHF.

The chain employs TRBV6-2 or TRBV6-3 and TRBJ2-7; D ambiguous. The CDR3 is 14 amino acids. From germline, CDR1 is MNHEY and CDR2 SVGEGT. V was cut by 4 bases and J by 3 bases, with 13 bases left in between. The CDR3 nucleotides are TGTGCCAGCAGTTCTCGGGTTGGTGGCTACGAGCAGTACTTC. Protein: CASSSRVGGYEQYF.

In DNA, the CDR3 is TGTGCCAGCAGCTTGACCGGGAGCGGTGGGGAGCAGTTCTTC. Its translation: CASSLTGSGGEQFF. V gene TRBV5-6 combines with J gene TRBJ2-1; D may be TRBD2 (6 bases). V was shortened by 1 base and J by 10 bases, with 15 bases between the two germline ends. The germline gives CDR1 SGHDT, CDR2 YYEEEE. The CDR3 is made up of 14 amino acids.